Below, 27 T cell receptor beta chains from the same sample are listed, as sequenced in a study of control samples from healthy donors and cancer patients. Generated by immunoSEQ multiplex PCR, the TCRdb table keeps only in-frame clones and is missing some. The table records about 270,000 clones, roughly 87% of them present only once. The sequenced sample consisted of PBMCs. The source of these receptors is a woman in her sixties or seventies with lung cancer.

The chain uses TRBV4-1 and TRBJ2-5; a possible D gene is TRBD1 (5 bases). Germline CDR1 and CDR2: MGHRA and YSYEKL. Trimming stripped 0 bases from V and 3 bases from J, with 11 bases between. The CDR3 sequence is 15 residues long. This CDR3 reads CASSQEGRAKETQYF. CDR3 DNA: TGCGCCAGCAGCCAAGAGGGCAGGGCCAAAGAGACCCAGTACTTC.

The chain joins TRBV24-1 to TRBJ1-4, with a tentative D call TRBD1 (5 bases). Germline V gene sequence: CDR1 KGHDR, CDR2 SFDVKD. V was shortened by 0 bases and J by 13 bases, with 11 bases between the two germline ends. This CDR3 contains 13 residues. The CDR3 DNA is TGTGCCACCAGTGATTTGGAGGGGCAGGCACTGTTTTTT. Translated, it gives CATSDLEGQALFF.

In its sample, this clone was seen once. As DNA, the CDR3 is TGTGCCAGCAGCTACCCTAGCGGGGGGAAGCAGTTCTTC. It translates to CASSYPSGGKQFF. J is TRBJ2-1 and V is TRBV7-2; 11 nucleotides match TRBD2. Per germline, CDR1 SGHTA and CDR2 FQGNSA. The CDR3 loop spans 13 amino acids. Unmatched junction bases numbered 4, after V lost 4 bases and J lost 11 bases.

The CDR3 DNA sequence: TGTGCCAGCAGCTTAAGACAGGGACACGAGCAGTACTTC. This translates into CASSLRQGHEQYF. The V call is TRBV13, the J call TRBJ2-7; 7 bases fit TRBD1. Looked up from germline, CDR1 is PRHDT and CDR2 is FYEKMQ (reference sequence). V was pared by 2 bases and J by 5 bases, with 3 bases of the junction left unmatched. This CDR3 has 13 amino acids.

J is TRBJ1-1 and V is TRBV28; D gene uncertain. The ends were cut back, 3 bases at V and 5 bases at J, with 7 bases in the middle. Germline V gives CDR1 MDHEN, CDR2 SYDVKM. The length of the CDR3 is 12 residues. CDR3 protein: CASSFGRTEAFF. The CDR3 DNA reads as TGTGCCAGCAGTTTCGGAAGGACTGAAGCTTTCTTT.

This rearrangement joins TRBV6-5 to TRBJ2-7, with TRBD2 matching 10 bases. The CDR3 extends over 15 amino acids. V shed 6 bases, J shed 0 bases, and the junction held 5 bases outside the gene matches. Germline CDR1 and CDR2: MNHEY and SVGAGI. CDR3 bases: TGTGCCAGCAGGCGAGCTAGCGGGAGCTCCTACGAGCAGTACTTC. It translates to CASRRASGSSYEQYF.

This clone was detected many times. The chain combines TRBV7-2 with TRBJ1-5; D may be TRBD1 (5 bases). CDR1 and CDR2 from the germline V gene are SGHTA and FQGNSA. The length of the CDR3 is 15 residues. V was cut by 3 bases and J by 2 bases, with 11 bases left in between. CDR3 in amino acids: CASSFEGTGNQPQHF. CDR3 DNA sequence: TGTGCCAGCAGCTTCGAGGGGACGGGCAATCAGCCCCAGCATTTT.

The CDR3 sequence: CATQRGSEETQYF. The DNA for the CDR3 is TGTGCCACCCAGCGGGGCAGCGAAGAGACCCAGTACTTC. This chain uses TRBV10-3 with TRBJ2-5; 7 bases are shared with TRBD2. CDR1 and CDR2 (germline): ENHRY, SYGVKD. V lost 10 bases and J lost 3; bases outside the gene matches: 8. The CDR3 consists of 13 residues.

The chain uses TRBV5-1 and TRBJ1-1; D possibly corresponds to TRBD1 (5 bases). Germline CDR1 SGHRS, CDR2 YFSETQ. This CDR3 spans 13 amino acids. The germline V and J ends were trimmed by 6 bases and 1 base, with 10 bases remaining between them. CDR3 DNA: TGCGCCAGCACGTGGACACCGAACACTGAAGCTTTCTTT. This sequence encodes CASTWTPNTEAFF.

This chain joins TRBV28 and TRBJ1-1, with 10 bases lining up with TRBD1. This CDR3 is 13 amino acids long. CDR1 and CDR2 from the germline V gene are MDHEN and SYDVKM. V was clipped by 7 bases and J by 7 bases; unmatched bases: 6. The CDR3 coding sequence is TGTGCCAGCATTAATGGACAGGGGGGTGAAGCTTTCTTT. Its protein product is CASINGQGGEAFF.

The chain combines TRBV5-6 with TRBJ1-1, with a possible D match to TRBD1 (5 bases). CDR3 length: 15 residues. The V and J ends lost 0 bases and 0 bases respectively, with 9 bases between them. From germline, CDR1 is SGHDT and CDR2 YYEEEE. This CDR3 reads CASSLVAGLNTEAFF. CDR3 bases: TGTGCCAGCAGCTTGGTAGCAGGGCTGAACACTGAAGCTTTCTTT. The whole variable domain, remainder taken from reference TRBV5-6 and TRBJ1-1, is DAGVTQSPTHLIKTRGQQVTLRCSPKSGHDTVSWYQQALGQGPQFIFQYYEEEERQRGNFPDRFSGHQFPNYSSELNVNALLLGDSALYLCASSLVAGLNTEAFFGQGTRLTVV.

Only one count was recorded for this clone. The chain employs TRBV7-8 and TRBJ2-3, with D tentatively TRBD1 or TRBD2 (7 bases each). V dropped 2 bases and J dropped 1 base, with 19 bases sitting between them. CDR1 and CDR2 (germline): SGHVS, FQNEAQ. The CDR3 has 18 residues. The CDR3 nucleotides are TGTGCCAGCAGCTTACCCCAGGGGGGGCTAGGAGGCACAGATACGCAGTATTTT. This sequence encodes CASSLPQGGLGGTDTQYF.

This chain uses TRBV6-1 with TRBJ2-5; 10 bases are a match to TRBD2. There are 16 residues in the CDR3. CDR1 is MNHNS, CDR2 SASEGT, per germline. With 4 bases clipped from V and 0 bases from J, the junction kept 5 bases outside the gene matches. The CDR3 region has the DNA TGTGCCAGCAGTGTTAGCGGGAGGACGTACCAAGAGACCCAGTACTTC. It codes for CASSVSGRTYQETQYF.

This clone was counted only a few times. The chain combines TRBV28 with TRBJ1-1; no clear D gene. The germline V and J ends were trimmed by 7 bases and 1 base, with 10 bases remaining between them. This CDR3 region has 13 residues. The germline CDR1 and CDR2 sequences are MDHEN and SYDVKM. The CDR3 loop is CASTFRANTEAFF. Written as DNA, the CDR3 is TGTGCCAGCACCTTCCGGGCGAACACTGAAGCTTTCTTT.

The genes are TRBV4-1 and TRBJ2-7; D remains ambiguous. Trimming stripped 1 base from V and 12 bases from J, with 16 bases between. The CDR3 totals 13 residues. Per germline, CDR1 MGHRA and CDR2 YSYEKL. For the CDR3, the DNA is TGCGCCAGCAGCCAAGCCGTGACGGAGAAGGCGTACTTC. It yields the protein CASSQAVTEKAYF.

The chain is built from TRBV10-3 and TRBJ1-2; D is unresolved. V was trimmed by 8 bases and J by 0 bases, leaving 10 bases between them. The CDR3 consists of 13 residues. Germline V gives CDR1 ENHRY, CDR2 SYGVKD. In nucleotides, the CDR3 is TGTGCCATCGGCCCAAGCACTAACTATGGCTACACCTTC. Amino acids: CAIGPSTNYGYTF.

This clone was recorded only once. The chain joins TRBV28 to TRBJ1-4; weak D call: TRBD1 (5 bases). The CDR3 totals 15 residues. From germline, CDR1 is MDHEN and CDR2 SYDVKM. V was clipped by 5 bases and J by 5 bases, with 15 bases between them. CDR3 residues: CASSPWDGINEKLFF. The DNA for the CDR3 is TGTGCCAGCAGTCCCTGGGACGGAATAAATGAAAAACTGTTTTTT.

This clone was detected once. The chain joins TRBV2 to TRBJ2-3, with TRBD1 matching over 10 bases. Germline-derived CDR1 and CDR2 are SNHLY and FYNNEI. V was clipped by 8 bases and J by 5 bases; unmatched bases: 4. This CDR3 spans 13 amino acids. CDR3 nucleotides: TGTGCCAGCCAAGGACAGGGGGTAGATACGCAGTATTTT. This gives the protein CASQGQGVDTQYF.

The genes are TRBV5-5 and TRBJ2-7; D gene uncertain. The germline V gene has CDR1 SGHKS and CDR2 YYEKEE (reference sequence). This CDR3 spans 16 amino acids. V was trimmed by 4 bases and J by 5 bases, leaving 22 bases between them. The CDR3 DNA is TGTGCCAGCAGCACGAGGATCCGGGCGCTCGATGACGAGCAGTACTTC. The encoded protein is CASSTRIRALDDEQYF. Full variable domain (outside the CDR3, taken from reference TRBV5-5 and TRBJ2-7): DAGVTQSPTHLIKTRGQQVTLRCSPISGHKSVSWYQQVLGQGPQFIFQYYEKEERGRGNFPDRFSARQFPNYSSELNVNALLLGDSALYLCASSTRIRALDDEQYFGPGTRLTVT.

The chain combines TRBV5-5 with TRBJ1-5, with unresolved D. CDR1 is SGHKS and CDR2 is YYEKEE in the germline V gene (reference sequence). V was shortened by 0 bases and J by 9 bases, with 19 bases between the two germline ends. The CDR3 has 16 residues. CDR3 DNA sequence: TGTGCCAGCAGCTTGGGGTTTGGACCGAGTCATGGGCCCCAGCATTTT. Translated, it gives CASSLGFGPSHGPQHF.

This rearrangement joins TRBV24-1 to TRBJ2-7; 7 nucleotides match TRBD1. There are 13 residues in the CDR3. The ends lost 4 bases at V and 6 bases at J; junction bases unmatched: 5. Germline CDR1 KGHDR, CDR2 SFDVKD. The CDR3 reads CATSDPTGPEQYF. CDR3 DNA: TGTGCCACCAGTGACCCGACAGGGCCCGAGCAGTACTTC.

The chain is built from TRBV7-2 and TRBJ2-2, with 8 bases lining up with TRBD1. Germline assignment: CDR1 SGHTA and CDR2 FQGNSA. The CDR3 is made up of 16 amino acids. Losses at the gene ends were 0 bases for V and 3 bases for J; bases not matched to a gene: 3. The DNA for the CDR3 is TGTGCCAGCAGCTTAGCCGGGACAGGATACACCGGGGAGCTGTTTTTT. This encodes CASSLAGTGYTGELFF.

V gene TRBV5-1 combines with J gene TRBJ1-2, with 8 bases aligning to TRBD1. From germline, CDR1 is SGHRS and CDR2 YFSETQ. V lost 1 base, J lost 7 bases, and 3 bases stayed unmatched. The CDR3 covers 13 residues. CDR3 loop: CASSLTGGSGYTF. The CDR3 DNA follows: TGCGCCAGCAGCTTGACAGGGGGAAGTGGCTACACCTTC.

CDR3 sequence (DNA): TGTGCCAGCAGCCGCCAGTGGGCGGGGGAGCAGTACTTC. This codes for CASSRQWAGEQYF. The chain uses TRBV5-6 and TRBJ2-7; D possibly corresponds to TRBD2 (6 bases). The V end was cut by 4 bases, the J end by 7 bases, with 15 bases between. This CDR3 has 13 amino acids. The germline CDR1 and CDR2 sequences are SGHDT and YYEEEE.

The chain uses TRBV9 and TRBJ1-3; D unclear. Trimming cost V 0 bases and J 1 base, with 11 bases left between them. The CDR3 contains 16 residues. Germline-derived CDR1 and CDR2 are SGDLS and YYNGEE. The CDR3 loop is CASSVVPGVSGNTIYF. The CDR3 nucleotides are TGTGCCAGCAGCGTAGTCCCAGGAGTATCTGGAAACACCATATATTTT.

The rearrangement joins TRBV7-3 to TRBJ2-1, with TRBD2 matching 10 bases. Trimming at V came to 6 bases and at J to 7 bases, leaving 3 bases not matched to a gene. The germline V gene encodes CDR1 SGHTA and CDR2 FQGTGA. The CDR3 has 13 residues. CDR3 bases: TGTGCCAGCAGGTCTAGCGGGAGTAATGAGCAGTTCTTC. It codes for CASRSSGSNEQFF.

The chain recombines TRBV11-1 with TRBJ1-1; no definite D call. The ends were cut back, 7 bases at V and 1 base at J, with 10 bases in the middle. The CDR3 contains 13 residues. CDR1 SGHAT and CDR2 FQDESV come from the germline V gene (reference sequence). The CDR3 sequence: CASMSQRNTEAFF. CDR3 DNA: TGTGCCAGCATGTCACAGAGGAACACTGAAGCTTTCTTT.